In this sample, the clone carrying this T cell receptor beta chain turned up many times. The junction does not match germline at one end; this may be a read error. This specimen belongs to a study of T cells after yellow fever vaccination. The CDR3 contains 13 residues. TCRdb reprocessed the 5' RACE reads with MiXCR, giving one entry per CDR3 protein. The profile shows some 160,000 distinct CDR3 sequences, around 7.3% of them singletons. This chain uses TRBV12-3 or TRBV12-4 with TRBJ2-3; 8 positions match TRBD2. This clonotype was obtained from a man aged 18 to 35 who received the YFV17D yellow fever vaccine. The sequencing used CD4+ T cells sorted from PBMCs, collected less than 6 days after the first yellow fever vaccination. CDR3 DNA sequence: TGTGCCAGCAGCTTAGCGGGAACAGATACGCAGTATTTT. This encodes CASSLAGTDTQYF.